This is a list of T cell receptor beta chains from one sample in a study of technical replicates of blood from a few donors. Clones were read by immunoSEQ multiplex PCR, and TCRdb kept only the in-frame ones, dropping some. The table shows around 100,000 clones, with approximately 94% occurring only once. Sequencing was performed on T cells isolated from PBMCs. The receptor set was obtained from a human donor in good health. Each CDR3 is given with its conserved first and last residue. Only some rows state a clone size, as once, few, many or a class for expanded clones.

TRBJ1-1 | NA | TRBV28 | CASSSPQGANTEAFF
TRBJ2-7 | NA | TRBV5-1 | CASSRSGRALEQYF
TRBJ2-7 | NA | TRBV30 | CAWGIQGSYEQYF
TRBJ2-7 | NA | TRBV28 | CASSLTGTHAYEQYF
TRBJ2-5 | once | TRBV29-1 | CSVEAFQETQYF
TRBJ1-4 | NA | TRBV28 | CASRVGAFPNEKLFF
TRBJ2-3 | NA | TRBV30 | CAWSKLISGRGNTQYF
TRBJ1-1 | NA | TRBV9 | CASSVEPVMNTEAFF
TRBJ2-2 | NA | TRBV5-4 | CASSPVGGTGELFF
TRBJ2-3 | NA | TRBV4-1 | CASSLPTLAGFVDTQYF
TRBJ2-1 | few | TRBV10-1 | CASTSGREIYEQFF
TRBJ2-2 | NA | TRBV14 | CASSRGGTGELFF
TRBJ2-5 | NA | TRBV28 | CASSGRDRVRGKTQYF
TRBJ1-1 | NA | TRBV5-1 | CASSLSGPMNTEAFF
TRBJ1-5 | NA | TRBV28 | CASSIPTRTQKGDSNQPQHF
TRBJ2-2 | NA | TRBV25-1 | CASSEVGGQGVLFF
TRBJ2-7 | NA | TRBV7-3 | CASSLAGGYEQYF
TRBJ2-1 | once | TRBV14 | CASSQEREVNEQFF
TRBJ2-4 | NA | TRBV7-9 | CASDQGKGQFDIQYF
TRBJ1-2 | NA | TRBV29-1 | CSVETGYGYTF
TRBJ2-7 | NA | TRBV6-1 | CASSEARGATEEQYF
TRBJ1-1 | NA | TRBV10-3 | CAISEDRDTEAFF
TRBJ2-3 | NA | TRBV5-1 | CASSFGRSTDTQYF
TRBJ2-5 | NA | TRBV5-1 | CASGRTGQETQYF
TRBJ2-7 | NA | TRBV4-2 | CASSLETGSPYEQYF
TRBJ1-3 | NA | TRBV4-2 | CASSPTEIRTLTLLSGNTIYF
TRBJ2-5 | NA | TRBV10-3 | CAINRAGGETQYF
TRBJ1-5 | once | TRBV28 | CASRQVNQPQHF
TRBJ2-3 | NA | TRBV6-6 | CASTDIRTDTQYF
TRBJ2-5 | NA | TRBV11-2 | CASSLWERSLQETQYF
TRBJ1-1 | NA | TRBV6-1 | CASSLQGRETEAFF
TRBJ1-4 | NA | TRBV6-1 | CASSVTGVNEKLFF
TRBJ2-5 | few | TRBV9 | CASSVGGGRETQYF
TRBJ2-7 | NA | TRBV5-3 | CARSWDTYEQYF
TRBJ1-4 | NA | TRBV5-1 | CASSLQNEKLFF
TRBJ2-1 | NA | TRBV5-4 | CASSLDAGNLGNEQFF
TRBJ1-1 | NA | TRBV19 | CASSIGLGGRAFF
TRBJ1-2 | NA | TRBV7-9 | CASSPITGGYTF
TRBJ2-7 | once | TRBV7-6 | CASSKGTGPREQYF
TRBJ2-5 | NA | TRBV29-1 | CSVDRQGYQETQYF